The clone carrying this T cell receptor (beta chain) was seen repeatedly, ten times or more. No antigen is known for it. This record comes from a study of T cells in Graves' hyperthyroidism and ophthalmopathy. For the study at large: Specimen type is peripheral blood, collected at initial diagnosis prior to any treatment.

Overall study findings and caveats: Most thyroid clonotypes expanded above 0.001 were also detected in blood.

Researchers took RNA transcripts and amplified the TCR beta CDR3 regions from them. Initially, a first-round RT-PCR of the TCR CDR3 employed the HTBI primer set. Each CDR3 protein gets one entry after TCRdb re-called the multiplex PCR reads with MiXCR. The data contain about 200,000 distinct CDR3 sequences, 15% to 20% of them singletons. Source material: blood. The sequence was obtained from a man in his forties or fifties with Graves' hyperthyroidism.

In nucleotides, the CDR3 is TGTGCCAGCAGAGCCGGGGGGGACAATGAGCAGTTCTTC. Protein: CASRAGGDNEQFF. The V call is TRBV6-1, the J call TRBJ2-1, with 8 bases fitting TRBD2. CDR1 and CDR2 (germline): MNHNS, SASEGT. V lost 6 bases to trimming and J lost 5 bases; unmatched junction nucleotides: 3. The CDR3 consists of 13 residues.